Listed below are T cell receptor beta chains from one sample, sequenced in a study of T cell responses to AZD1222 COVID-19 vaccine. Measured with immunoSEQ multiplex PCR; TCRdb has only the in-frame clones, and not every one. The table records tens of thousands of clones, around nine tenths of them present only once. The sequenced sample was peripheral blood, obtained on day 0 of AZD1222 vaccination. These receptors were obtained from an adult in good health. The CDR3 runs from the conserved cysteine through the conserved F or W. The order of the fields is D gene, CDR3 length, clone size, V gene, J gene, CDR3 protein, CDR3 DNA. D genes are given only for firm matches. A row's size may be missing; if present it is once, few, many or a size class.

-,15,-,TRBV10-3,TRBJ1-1,CAISPSTTAYTEAFF,TGTGCCATCAGTCCTTCTACAACAGCATACACTGAAGCTTTCTTT
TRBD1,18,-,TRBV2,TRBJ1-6,CASSYRQGASSYNSPLHF,TGTGCCAGCAGCTACAGACAGGGGGCGAGCTCCTATAATTCACCCCTCCACTTT
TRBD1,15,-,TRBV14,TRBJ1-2,CASSQLTGTNYGYTF,TGTGCCAGCAGCCAACTGACAGGGACTAACTATGGCTACACCTTC
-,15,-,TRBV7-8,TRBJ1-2,CASSLQGSTNYGYTF,TGTGCCAGCAGCTTACAGGGTTCGACTAACTATGGCTACACCTTC
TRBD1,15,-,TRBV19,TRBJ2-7,CASVKGTGNSYEQYF,TGTGCCAGCGTTAAGGGGACAGGGAATTCCTACGAGCAGTACTTC
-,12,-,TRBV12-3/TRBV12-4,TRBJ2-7,CASSLGGFEQYF,TGTGCCAGCAGTTTAGGGGGGTTCGAGCAGTACTTC
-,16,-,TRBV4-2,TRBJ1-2,CASSQDQTDSYYGYTF,TGTGCCAGCAGCCAAGATCAAACCGACAGCTACTATGGCTACACCTTC
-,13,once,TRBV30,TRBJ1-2,CAWTRGTVSGYTF,TGTGCCTGGACTCGGGGTACGGTCTCCGGCTACACCTTC
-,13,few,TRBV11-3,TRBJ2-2,CASSSTGGGELFF,TGTGCCAGCAGTTCTACCGGGGGCGGGGAGCTGTTTTTT
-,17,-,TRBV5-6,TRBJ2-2,CASSYLPGTANTGELFF,TGTGCCAGCAGCTATCTTCCCGGGACGGCGAACACCGGGGAGCTGTTTTTT
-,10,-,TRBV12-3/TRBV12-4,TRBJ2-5,CASSSEAQYF,TGTGCCAGCAGTTCGGAGGCCCAGTACTTC
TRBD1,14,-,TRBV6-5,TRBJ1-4,CASRGGTGDEKLFF,TGTGCCAGCAGGGGGGGGACAGGGGATGAAAAACTGTTTTTT
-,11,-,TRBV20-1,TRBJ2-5,CSAEDQETQYF,TGCAGTGCAGAAGACCAAGAGACCCAGTACTTC
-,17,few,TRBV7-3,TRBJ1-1,CASSLRPERGMNTEAFF,TGTGCCAGCAGCTTACGGCCAGAAAGGGGGATGAACACTGAAGCTTTCTTT
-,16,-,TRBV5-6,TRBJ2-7,CASSGLPPGPGHEQYF,TGTGCCAGCAGCGGACTCCCCCCGGGACCGGGACACGAGCAGTACTTC
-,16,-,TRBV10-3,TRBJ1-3,CAISAEGGSSGNTIYF,TGTGCCATCAGTGCGGAAGGGGGGAGCTCTGGAAACACCATATATTTT
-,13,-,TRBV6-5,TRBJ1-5,CASSAVGRQPQHF,TGTGCCAGCAGCGCCGTTGGGCGTCAGCCCCAGCATTTT
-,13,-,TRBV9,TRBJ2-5,CASSVYEEGTQYF,TGTGCCAGCAGCGTATATGAGGAAGGGACCCAGTACTTC
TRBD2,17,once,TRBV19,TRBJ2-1,CASSMGLAGGQGNEQFF,TGTGCCAGTAGTATGGGACTAGCGGGGGGGCAGGGGAATGAGCAGTTCTTC
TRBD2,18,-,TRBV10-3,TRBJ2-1,CAISDPGLAGEGSGEQFF,TGTGCCATCAGTGATCCGGGACTAGCGGGAGAAGGGTCGGGTGAGCAGTTCTTC
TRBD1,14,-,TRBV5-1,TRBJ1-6,CASSEGQPHSPLHF,TGCGCCAGCAGTGAGGGACAGCCACATTCACCCCTCCACTTT
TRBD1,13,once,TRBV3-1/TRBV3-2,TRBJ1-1,CASSQGPGQLTRF,TGTGCCAGCAGCCAAGGACCGGGACAGTTGACCCGCTTT
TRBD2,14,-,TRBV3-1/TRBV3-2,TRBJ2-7,CASSGSGNAYEQYF,TGTGCCAGCAGCGGGAGCGGGAACGCCTACGAGCAGTACTTC
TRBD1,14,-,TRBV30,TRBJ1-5,CAWSVGTVDQPQHF,TGTGCCTGGAGTGTCGGGACAGTGGACCAGCCCCAGCATTTT
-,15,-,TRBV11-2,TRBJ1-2,CASSNRDPGFYGYTF,TGTGCCAGCAGCAACAGGGACCCCGGATTCTATGGCTACACCTTC
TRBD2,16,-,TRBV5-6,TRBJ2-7,CASSLVYLAGEYEQYF,TGTGCCAGCAGCTTGGTTTATCTAGCGGGAGAGTACGAGCAGTACTTC
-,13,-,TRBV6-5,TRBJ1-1,CASRTAGANEAFF,TGTGCCAGCAGGACGGCAGGAGCGAATGAAGCTTTCTTT
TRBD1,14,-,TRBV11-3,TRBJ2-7,CASTATGGPREQYF,TGTGCCAGCACCGCGACAGGGGGTCCGCGCGAGCAGTACTTC
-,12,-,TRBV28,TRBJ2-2,CASSLGTGELFF,TGTGCCAGCAGTTTGGGTACCGGGGAGCTGTTTTTT
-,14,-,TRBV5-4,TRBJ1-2,CASSSWLANYGYTF,TGTGCCAGCAGCTCTTGGTTAGCTAACTATGGCTACACCTTC
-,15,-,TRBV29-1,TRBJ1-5,CSVGLSGDSNQPQHF,TGCAGCGTTGGTTTATCGGGGGATAGCAATCAGCCCCAGCATTTT
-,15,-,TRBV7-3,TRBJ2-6,CASSLTPSGANVLTF,TGTGCCAGCAGCTTAACTCCCTCTGGGGCCAACGTCCTGACTTTC
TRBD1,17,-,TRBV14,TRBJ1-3,CASSRLFGQGFGNTIYF,TGTGCCAGCAGCCGACTATTCGGACAGGGGTTTGGAAACACCATATATTTT